One and the same sample provided the 20 T cell receptor beta chains below, sequenced in a study of cytomegalovirus exposure and HLA in healthy donors. The PCR had 60 Vbeta and 13 Jbeta primers. Repertoires were generated with immunoSEQ multiplex PCR, while TCRdb's copy carries only in-frame clones and drops some. The sample lists 120,000 or so clones, about four fifths seen once, with approximately 9.6% in the top ten. The material sequenced was PBMCs. These receptor sequences come from a woman between 45 and 65 years old in good health and CMV-seropositive.

V and J are TRBV19 and TRBJ1-2, with 12 positions matching TRBD1. V lost 5 bases and J lost 6; bases outside the gene matches: 10. Germline V lookup: CDR1 LNHDA, CDR2 SQIVND (reference sequence). CDR3 size: 16 residues. In DNA form, the CDR3 reads TGTGCCAGTAGTCTACCCGGGACAGGGGGCGAGAATGGCTACACCTTC. Encoded protein: CASSLPGTGGENGYTF.

This clone has just a few counts. This rearrangement joins TRBV18 to TRBJ1-6, with TRBD1 matching 7 bases. The V gene end was trimmed by 1 base and the J gene end by 10 bases; junction bases not matched to a gene: 10. CDR3 length: 16 residues. Germline loops: CDR1 KGHSH, CDR2 LQKENI. The CDR3 DNA is TGTGCCAGCTCACCACAAAACAGGGGTTCTGCATCACCCCTCCACTTT. It yields the protein CASSPQNRGSASPLHF.

This chain uses TRBV5-4 with TRBJ1-2; 8 bases align to TRBD1. The CDR3 has 16 residues. Germline CDR1 SGHNT, CDR2 YYREEE (reference sequence). Unmatched junction bases numbered 11, after V lost 0 bases and J lost 7 bases. CDR3 DNA: TGTGCCAGCAGCTTGGCCGTTAACAGGGGGGTTGTTGGCTACACCTTC. Amino acid sequence: CASSLAVNRGVVGYTF.

This chain links TRBV2 with TRBJ1-5, with 8 bases aligning to TRBD1. The CDR3 loop spans 16 amino acids. CDR1 is SNHLY and CDR2 is FYNNEI in the germline V gene. V shed 8 bases and J 2 bases; nucleotides not matched to a gene: 11. CDR3 nucleotides: TGTGCCAGCTCACCCGTCAGGGGGCTTGGCAATCAGCCCCAGCATTTT. Encoded protein: CASSPVRGLGNQPQHF.

The rearrangement links TRBV12-2 to TRBJ1-2; the table's D call, TRBD1, was not checked against the DNA. TRBV12-2 constitutes a pseudogene. The CDR3 is made up of 14 amino acids. CDR3 nucleotides: TGTGCAAGTCGCCTCATCACCCACAGGGACGGCTACACCTTC. Its protein is CASRLITHRDGYTF.

The rearrangement uses TRBV4-1 and TRBJ1-2; D is unclear. Trimming removed 2 bases from V and 6 bases from J, with 13 bases in between. The CDR3 extends over 14 amino acids. Germline V gives CDR1 MGHRA, CDR2 YSYEKL. In DNA, the CDR3 is TGCGCCAGCAGCCAACCCGGGAGGAAAGATGGCTACACCTTC. This translates into CASSQPGRKDGYTF.

The rearrangement uses TRBV4-3 and TRBJ1-2; D not resolved. The V gene lost 2 bases and the J gene lost 0 bases, with 10 bases spanning the gap. Germline-derived CDR1 and CDR2 are LGHNA and YSLEER. CDR3 length: 15 amino acids. The CDR3 DNA is TGCGCCAGCAGCCAACACCCCAGGTCTAACTATGGCTACACCTTC. This gives the protein CASSQHPRSNYGYTF.

The V gene is TRBV5-1, the J gene TRBJ2-5; 7 nucleotides line up with TRBD1. Trimming removed 5 bases from V and 2 bases from J; junction bases left unmatched: 12. This CDR3 is 16 amino acids long. CDR1 and CDR2 from the germline V gene are SGHRS and YFSETQ. CDR3 sequence (DNA): TGCGCCAGCAGAGTTACCGGGACAGTGGAACAAGAGACCCAGTACTTC. Its translation: CASRVTGTVEQETQYF. Drawing the rest from reference TRBV5-1 and TRBJ2-5, the complete variable domain is KAGVTQTPRYLIKTRGQQVTLSCSPISGHRSVSWYQQTPGQGLQFLFEYFSETQRNKGNFPGRFSGRQFSNSRSEMNVSTLELGDSALYLCASRVTGTVEQETQYFGPGTRLLVL.

The chain is built from TRBV11-3 and TRBJ2-3; TRBD1 aligns across 12 bases. Trimming cost V 3 bases and J 6 bases; bases outside gene matches: 1. Germline CDR1 SGHNT, CDR2 YENEEA. This CDR3 is 14 amino acids long. The CDR3 sequence: CASSLGQGADTQYF. CDR3 DNA: TGTGCCAGCAGCTTGGGACAGGGGGCCGATACGCAGTATTTT.

This chain joins TRBV4-1 and TRBJ2-3, with 10 bases matching TRBD2. The CDR3 has 17 amino acids. V lost 1 base and J lost 4; bases outside the gene matches: 8. Germline CDR1 MGHRA, CDR2 YSYEKL. In DNA form, the CDR3 reads TGCGCCAGCAGCCAAGGTAGCGGGGGGCGGGGAGCAGATACGCAGTATTTT. Its protein is CASSQGSGGRGADTQYF.

This clone was seen only once. This chain connects TRBV27 to TRBJ1-4, with D possibly being TRBD1 (6 bases). Between the trimmed V and J ends, which lost 5 bases and 7 bases, there was a span of 14 bases. Germline CDR1 and CDR2: MNHEY and SMNVEV (reference sequence). The CDR3 contains 14 residues. In nucleotides, the CDR3 is TGTGCCAGCAGTCTCCGGGGACACGGTGAAAAACTGTTTTTT. It encodes CASSLRGHGEKLFF.

This clone was detected only a few times. The chain has TRBV30 and TRBJ1-5; D is ambiguous. With 2 bases removed from V and 1 base from J, the gap between germline ends came to 6 bases. The CDR3 totals 13 residues. Germline V lookup: CDR1 GTSNPN, CDR2 SVGIG (reference sequence). CDR3 DNA sequence: TGTGCCTGGAGTCGAGGAAGCAATCAGCCCCAGCATTTT. Amino acids: CAWSRGSNQPQHF.

The rearrangement uses TRBV19 and TRBJ1-5, with 7 bases aligning to TRBD1. Per the germline V gene, CDR1 is LNHDA and CDR2 is SQIVND (reference sequence). CDR3 length: 15 residues. The V gene end was trimmed by 3 bases and the J gene end by 4 bases; junction bases not matched to a gene: 6. The CDR3, as DNA: TGTGCCAGTAGTATTCGGGACAGCTATAATCAGCCCCAGCATTTT. Translating gives CASSIRDSYNQPQHF.

The rearrangement links TRBV7-8 to TRBJ2-1, with 12 bases aligning to TRBD2. The CDR3 has 18 residues. The V and J ends lost 2 bases and 1 base, in that order; junction bases with no gene match: 6. Germline CDR1 is SGHVS and CDR2 is FQNEAQ. Here the CDR3 reads CASSLSLAGGRSYNEQFF. For the CDR3, the DNA is TGTGCCAGCAGCTTAAGCCTAGCGGGAGGGAGGTCCTACAATGAGCAGTTCTTC.

This clone was detected once. This chain uses TRBV18 with TRBJ2-5; D gene unclear. In germline, CDR1 is KGHSH, CDR2 LQKENI. Trimming stripped 6 bases from V and 0 bases from J, with 5 bases between. The CDR3 sequence is 12 residues long. The CDR3 bases are TGTGCCAGCTCCTCGTACCAAGAGACCCAGTACTTC. Its translation: CASSSYQETQYF.

This chain connects TRBV21-1 to TRBJ2-5; TRBD2 is taken as the D call from the table, unchecked against the DNA. TRBV21-1 is recorded as a pseudogene. This CDR3 has 17 amino acids. CDR3 in amino acids: CASSKLGVGEREFDLYF. Written as DNA, the CDR3 is TGTGCCAGCAGCAAATTGGGGGTTGGAGAGCGGGAGTTTGATCTATACTTC.

This clone was picked up one time. The CDR3 DNA reads TGTGCCAGCATGTCCCCAGCGGGGCGCGGGGGGGTTGGCCGGGAGCTGTTTTTT. This sequence encodes CASMSPAGRGGVGRELFF. The V and J genes are TRBV7-2 and TRBJ2-2; the match to TRBD2 covers 9 bases. Germline CDR1 reads SGHTA; CDR2 reads FQGNSA. V lost 7 bases, J lost 9 bases, and 21 bases stayed unmatched. This CDR3 has 18 residues.

The chain carries TRBV29-1 and TRBJ1-4; D is perhaps TRBD1 (5 bases). Trimming removed 6 bases from V and 5 bases from J, with 16 bases in between. The CDR3 length is 14 residues. CDR1 SQVTM and CDR2 ANQGSEA come from the germline V gene. In DNA form, the CDR3 reads TGCAGCGTGACGGGGTGGGGGGGAAATGAAAAACTGTTTTTT. It is translated as CSVTGWGGNEKLFF.

This clone was recorded only once. The J gene is TRBJ2-1, the V gene TRBV11-2; the match to TRBD2 covers 9 bases. With V trimmed by 5 bases and J by 3 bases, 8 bases remained unmatched. The CDR3 runs to 16 residues. Per germline, CDR1 SGHAT and CDR2 FQNNGV. The CDR3 DNA reads TGTGCCAGCAGCCCCAATAGCGGGAGCAACTACAATGAGCAGTTCTTC. Translating it yields CASSPNSGSNYNEQFF.

The rearrangement links TRBV7-9 to TRBJ1-2; possible D gene TRBD1, 5 bases. V lost 3 bases to trimming and J lost 3 bases, with 17 bases between them. The CDR3 totals 16 residues. Germline-derived CDR1 and CDR2 are SEHNR and FQNEAQ (reference sequence). The CDR3: CASSLGHSGGYYGYTF. The CDR3 region has the DNA TGTGCCAGCAGCTTGGGCCATTCTGGGGGGTACTATGGCTACACCTTC.